A selection of T cell receptor beta chains follows, all from one sample in a study of T-cell reconstitution after alpha-beta-depleted transplantation in children. TCRdb processed the PCR reads anew with MiXCR; each CDR3 protein has one entry. The table lists about 360,000 distinct CDR3 sequences, 13% of them singletons. This specimen consisted of PBMCs, obtained from the stem cell graft. These receptor sequences come from a human donor who donated a stem cell graft to a child with Fanconi anemia. Both conserved end residues are part of each CDR3. Fields, in order: clone size, V gene, D gene, J gene, CDR3 DNA, CDR3 protein. D genes are given only for firm matches. The listing skips clone size in some rows; elsewhere it reads once, few, many or a size class.

abundance: few
v_gene: TRBV11-2
d_gene: NA
j_gene: TRBJ1-5
CDR3nt: TGTGCCAGCAGCTCAAGGGCAGGGGGCAATCAGCCCCAGCATTTT
CDR3aa: CASSSRAGGNQPQHF

abundance: many
v_gene: TRBV5-6
d_gene: TRBD1
j_gene: TRBJ2-5
CDR3nt: TGTGCCAGCAGTTACGGGACAGGGGGCGTCCAAGAGACCCAGTACTTC
CDR3aa: CASSYGTGGVQETQYF

abundance: NA
v_gene: TRBV5-1
d_gene: TRBD1
j_gene: TRBJ1-1
CDR3nt: TGCGCCAGCAGCACGACAGGGGACACTGAAGCTTTCTTT
CDR3aa: CASSTTGDTEAFF

abundance: NA
v_gene: TRBV4-1
d_gene: NA
j_gene: TRBJ1-1
CDR3nt: TGCGCCAGCAGCCTACCTCTCAGCAGTAACGAAGCTTTCTTT
CDR3aa: CASSLPLSSNEAFF

abundance: many
v_gene: TRBV29-1
d_gene: NA
j_gene: TRBJ2-5
CDR3nt: TGCAGCGTTGGAGAGGGATTAGAGACCCAGTACTTC
CDR3aa: CSVGEGLETQYF

abundance: NA
v_gene: TRBV6-2/TRBV6-3
d_gene: NA
j_gene: TRBJ1-1
CDR3nt: TGTGCCAGCACTCCAGGTGGGGTAGAAGCTTTCTTT
CDR3aa: CASTPGGVEAFF

abundance: many
v_gene: TRBV20-1
d_gene: NA
j_gene: TRBJ1-5
CDR3nt: TGCAGTGCCAATACCGAACGTTGGGGCGGCAATCAGCCCCAGCATTTT
CDR3aa: CSANTERWGGNQPQHF

abundance: NA
v_gene: TRBV11-3
d_gene: TRBD1
j_gene: TRBJ1-1
CDR3nt: TGTGCCAGCAGCGCAGATGGGACAGATAACACTGAAGCTTTCTTT
CDR3aa: CASSADGTDNTEAFF

abundance: NA
v_gene: TRBV20-1
d_gene: NA
j_gene: TRBJ1-6
CDR3nt: TGCAGTGCTAGCTTCCCTACAGGGTATAATTCACCCCTCCACTTT
CDR3aa: CSASFPTGYNSPLHF

abundance: few
v_gene: TRBV2
d_gene: TRBD1
j_gene: TRBJ2-5
CDR3nt: TGTGCCAGCAGACAGAATCCCGACAGGGGAGAGACCCAGTACTTC
CDR3aa: CASRQNPDRGETQYF

abundance: once
v_gene: TRBV12-3/TRBV12-4
d_gene: NA
j_gene: TRBJ2-7
CDR3nt: TGTGCCAGCAGGGCAAGCTTAGGAGGGTACGAGCAGTACTTC
CDR3aa: CASRASLGGYEQYF

abundance: many
v_gene: TRBV5-1
d_gene: NA
j_gene: TRBJ2-7
CDR3nt: TGCGCCAGCAGCTTGTCCCTCAACTACGAGCAGTACTTC
CDR3aa: CASSLSLNYEQYF

abundance: NA
v_gene: TRBV28
d_gene: NA
j_gene: TRBJ2-1
CDR3nt: TGTGCCAGCACCTACGACAGCTACAATGAGCAGTTCTTC
CDR3aa: CASTYDSYNEQFF

abundance: NA
v_gene: TRBV18
d_gene: TRBD1
j_gene: TRBJ2-5
CDR3nt: TGTGCCAGCTCACCACCTCGAGGACAGGGAGGAATCGAGACCCAGTACTTC
CDR3aa: CASSPPRGQGGIETQYF

abundance: NA
v_gene: TRBV7-9
d_gene: TRBD1
j_gene: TRBJ1-2
CDR3nt: TGTGCCAGCAGCCCCGGGACAGGATATGACACCTTC
CDR3aa: CASSPGTGYDTF

abundance: many
v_gene: TRBV12-3/TRBV12-4
d_gene: NA
j_gene: TRBJ2-3
CDR3nt: TGTGCCAGCACCCCGGGGGCAGATACGCAGTATTTT
CDR3aa: CASTPGADTQYF

abundance: few
v_gene: TRBV5-6
d_gene: TRBD1
j_gene: TRBJ2-4
CDR3nt: TGTGCCAGCAGCTTGTTAGGACAGGGGGCCCTCGGGGCCAAAAACATTCAGTACTTC
CDR3aa: CASSLLGQGALGAKNIQYF

abundance: NA
v_gene: TRBV11-2
d_gene: NA
j_gene: TRBJ2-1
CDR3nt: TGTGCCAGCAGCTTAGATCGGGGACAGCAGTTCTTC
CDR3aa: CASSLDRGQQFF

abundance: NA
v_gene: TRBV19
d_gene: NA
j_gene: TRBJ2-7
CDR3nt: TGTGCCAGTAGTATGGATGGCAGCTCCTACGAGCAGTACTTC
CDR3aa: CASSMDGSSYEQYF

abundance: NA
v_gene: TRBV6-5
d_gene: NA
j_gene: TRBJ1-6
CDR3nt: TGTGCCAGCAGCGTGGGGAATTCACCCCTCCACTTT
CDR3aa: CASSVGNSPLHF

abundance: NA
v_gene: TRBV18
d_gene: NA
j_gene: TRBJ2-6
CDR3nt: TGTGCCAGCTCACCGAGCTCTGGGGCCAACGTCCTGACTTTC
CDR3aa: CASSPSSGANVLTF